Below, 19 T cell receptor beta chains from the same sample are listed, as sequenced in a study of blood T cells in healthy people across ages. A second PCR, run for about 6 to 11 cycles, used a sample-barcoded 5' primer plus a J-beta primer mix. TCRdb re-called the 5' RACE reads with MiXCR, one entry per CDR3 protein. Of roughly 1.4 million distinct CDR3 sequences detected, approximately 60% appear once; the ten largest clones hold roughly 7%. What was sequenced was blood. The receptor set was obtained from a man aged 18 to 35 in good health.

Only a few counts were recorded for this clonotype. The chain combines TRBV12-3 or TRBV12-4 with TRBJ1-2, with no clear D. V was clipped by 3 bases and J by 10 bases, with 15 bases between them. There are 13 residues in the CDR3. The CDR3 bases are TGTGCCAGCAGTTTGAATTTGTTCAGGAACTACACCTTC. It encodes CASSLNLFRNYTF.

Only a few counts were recorded for this clonotype. The chain couples TRBV2 to TRBJ2-7; D call uncertain. V dropped 5 bases and J dropped 7 bases, with 6 bases sitting between them. This CDR3 contains 10 residues. CDR1 is SNHLY, CDR2 FYNNEI, per germline. For the CDR3, the DNA is TGTGCCAGCAGTAACAATGAGCAGTACTTC. It translates to CASSNNEQYF.

A few counts support this clonotype. This chain links TRBV7-9 with TRBJ2-7; TRBD1 matches at 7 bases. Germline assignment: CDR1 SEHNR and CDR2 FQNEAQ (reference sequence). The CDR3 contains 14 residues. V shed 8 bases, J shed 0 bases, and the junction held 7 bases outside the gene matches. The CDR3 DNA reads TGTGCCAGCGGGACAGACACGACCTCCTACGAGCAGTACTTC. Translation gives CASGTDTTSYEQYF.

The chain links TRBV4-1 to TRBJ2-7; tentatively, D is TRBD1 (6 bases). This CDR3 region has 16 residues. Trimming removed 1 base from V and 2 bases from J, with 15 bases in between. Per germline, CDR1 MGHRA and CDR2 YSYEKL. The CDR3: CASSQGDKAIPYEQYF. CDR3 in DNA: TGCGCCAGCAGCCAAGGGGACAAGGCCATCCCCTACGAGCAGTACTTC.

The table lists this clonotype with a few counts. In nucleotides, the CDR3 is TGTGCCAGCGCGTTGAGCGGGATGAGCTACGAGCAGTACTTC. Translating gives CASALSGMSYEQYF. The chain links TRBV5-6 to TRBJ2-4, with 7 nucleotides matching TRBD2. The end of the DNA fits TRBJ2-7 better, so the J call may be wrong. The germline V gene has CDR1 SGHDT and CDR2 YYEEEE. The CDR3 has 14 residues.

This clonotype has more than one count but fewer than ten. The V and J genes are TRBV7-9 and TRBJ1-1; D not resolved. V gave up 1 base and J gave up 7 bases, with 7 bases separating them. This CDR3 region has 12 residues. In germline, CDR1 is SEHNR, CDR2 FQNEAQ (reference sequence). CDR3: CASSLGTREAFF. The CDR3 DNA reads TGTGCCAGCAGCTTAGGTACACGTGAAGCTTTCTTT.

This chain links TRBV12-3 or TRBV12-4 with TRBJ2-5, with TRBD2 as a possible D gene (5 bases). The CDR3 length is 14 residues. Deletions cut 2 bases from V and 2 bases from J, with 9 bases between. CDR3 in amino acids: CASSLRSGQETQYF. CDR3 DNA sequence: TGTGCCAGCAGTTTACGCAGCGGTCAAGAGACCCAGTACTTC.

V usage is TRBV4-1 and J usage is TRBJ2-1, with 11 bases matching TRBD1. The CDR3 is 16 amino acids. CDR1 is MGHRA and CDR2 is YSYEKL in the germline V gene. With 2 bases clipped from V and 8 bases from J, the junction kept 8 bases outside the gene matches. CDR3 DNA sequence: TGCGCCAGCAGCCAACTCCACCGGGGACAGGGGGATGAGCAGTTCTTC. Encoded protein: CASSQLHRGQGDEQFF.

This clonotype was found once. J is TRBJ1-1 and V is TRBV27; D call uncertain. CDR1 and CDR2 from the germline V gene are MNHEY and SMNVEV (reference sequence). V shed 7 bases and J shed 5 bases, with 23 bases lying between them. The CDR3 covers 16 residues. CDR3 DNA sequence: TGTGCCAGCATGGAGATCCCCAGTGGTTGGTTTACTGAAGCTTTCTTT. Its translation: CASMEIPSGWFTEAFF.

The chain carries TRBV27 and TRBJ2-3, with D perhaps TRBD1 (5 bases). V lost 7 bases and J 5 bases, leaving 16 bases between the germline ends. This CDR3 is 14 amino acids long. Looked up from germline, CDR1 is MNHEY and CDR2 is SMNVEV (reference sequence). The chain's CDR3 is CASNLAGSVDTQYF. CDR3 bases: TGTGCCAGCAACTTGGCAGGGTCGGTAGATACGCAGTATTTT.

The chain employs TRBV4-1 and TRBJ2-1, with 9 bases fitting TRBD1. This CDR3 region has 16 residues. The V segment lost 5 bases and the J segment 6 bases; nucleotides outside the gene matches: 11. The germline V gene encodes CDR1 MGHRA and CDR2 YSYEKL. The CDR3 DNA follows: TGCGCCAGCAGCGGACTGGGACAGGGAGGTTCCAATGAGCAGTTCTTC. Amino acids: CASSGLGQGGSNEQFF.

This clonotype was seen only a few times. The chain joins TRBV25-1 to TRBJ1-4; 7 positions agree with TRBD1. Trimming cost V 4 bases and J 3 bases; bases outside gene matches: 8. The germline CDR1 and CDR2 sequences are MGHDK and SYGVNS. The CDR3 runs 16 residues. CDR3 bases: TGTGCCAGCAGTGTCATTACAGGGGCCCCTAATGAAAAACTGTTTTTT. It yields the protein CASSVITGAPNEKLFF.

This clonotype has just a few counts. The CDR3 here is CASSPGGGPYGYTF. The CDR3 coding sequence is TGTGCCAGCAGCCCCGGGGGGGGCCCCTATGGCTACACCTTC. The rearrangement links TRBV7-9 to TRBJ1-2, with a possible D match to TRBD1 (6 bases). The CDR3 is 14 amino acids. V lost 5 bases to trimming and J lost 4 bases, with 14 bases between them. Germline values: CDR1 SEHNR, CDR2 FQNEAQ (reference sequence).

Concerning this clonotype itself: Its ends do not fully match the called genes, so a read error is possible. The gene calls are TRBV3-1 and TRBJ2-1; 10 bases match TRBD2. CDR1 and CDR2 (germline): LGHDT, YNNKEL (reference sequence). The length of the CDR3 is 13 residues. CDR3 DNA: TGTGCCAGCGGGACTAGCGAGTACAATGAGCAATTCTTC. This gives the protein CASGTSEYNEQFF.

The chain recombines TRBV29-1 with TRBJ2-1; D is ambiguous. Germline V gene sequence: CDR1 SQVTM, CDR2 ANQGSEA. Between the trimmed V and J ends, which lost 2 bases and 2 bases, there was a span of 4 bases. The CDR3 consists of 12 residues. CDR3 amino acids: CSVEWPYNEQFF. CDR3 nucleotides: TGCAGCGTTGAATGGCCCTACAATGAGCAGTTCTTC.

The V and J genes are TRBV7-9 and TRBJ2-5; D possibly corresponds to TRBD1 (6 bases). Trimming stripped 3 bases from V and 2 bases from J, with 19 bases between. The CDR3 is made up of 17 amino acids. Germline V CDR1 and CDR2: SEHNR, FQNEAQ (reference sequence). The chain's CDR3 is CASSFRGRGYSQETQYF. In DNA form, the CDR3 reads TGTGCCAGCAGCTTCAGGGGAAGGGGGTATTCACAAGAGACCCAGTACTTC. The complete variable domain, with remaining parts taken from reference TRBV7-9 and TRBJ2-5, reads DTGVSQNPRHKITKRGQNVTFRCDPISEHNRLYWYRQTLGQGPEFLTYFQNEAQLEKSRLLSDRFSAERPKGSFSTLEIQRTEQGDSAMYLCASSFRGRGYSQETQYFGPGTRLLVL.

This clonotype was counted ten times or more. The gene calls are TRBV28 and TRBJ2-7; D remains unclear. Between the trimmed V and J ends, which lost 8 bases and 2 bases, there was a span of 7 bases. The CDR3 consists of 11 residues. From germline, CDR1 is MDHEN and CDR2 SYDVKM. CDR3 bases: TGTGCCAGCTCCGCTCCCTACGAGCAGTACTTC. This gives the protein CASSAPYEQYF.

The gene calls are TRBV5-5 and TRBJ2-1, with 10 nucleotides matching TRBD1. Per germline, CDR1 SGHKS and CDR2 YYEKEE (reference sequence). This CDR3 has 15 amino acids. V shed 4 bases, J shed 6 bases, and the junction held 7 bases outside the gene matches. The CDR3 sequence: CASSATGQGVNEQFF. The DNA for the CDR3 is TGTGCCAGCAGCGCTACTGGACAGGGGGTCAATGAGCAGTTCTTC.

This clonotype turned up a few times. The chain is built from TRBV20-1 and TRBJ2-4, with D perhaps matching TRBD2 (6 bases). The DNA end lines up better with TRBJ2-7; the J call may be wrong. Germline V lookup: CDR1 DFQATT, CDR2 SNEGSKA (reference sequence). This CDR3 region has 13 residues. CDR3 bases: TGCAGTGCTCGTGGACGGGGGAACTACGAGCAGTACTTC. Translation gives CSARGRGNYEQYF.